This T cell receptor (beta chain) was found in a study of neurological immune-mediated disorders. This clonotype was counted at least ten times. Its antigen is undetermined. CDR3 length equals 14 residues. The germline V gene has CDR1 SGHTA and CDR2 FQGNSA. Unmatched junction bases numbered 4, after V lost 3 bases and J lost 3 bases. Study-wide results and caveats: In HTLV-1-associated myelopathy, TCR clonal expansion was greatest, and in multiple sclerosis it was least, below healthy controls.

TCRdb re-called the 5' RACE reads with MiXCR, one entry per CDR3 protein. In the table there are fewer than 40,000 distinct CDR3 sequences, about 4.8% of which are singletons. The sequenced material came from PBMCs. The receptor was derived from a man younger than 35 in good health. V and J are TRBV7-2 and TRBJ2-7; 8 bases align to TRBD2. The CDR3 nucleotides read TGTGCCAGCAGCTTTAGCCTAGCGGGCTACGAGCAGTACTTC. Translation gives CASSFSLAGYEQYF.